The rows below give T cell receptor beta chains drawn from one sample of a study of radiotherapy plus CTLA-4 blockade in lung cancer. The protocol was immunoSEQ multiplex PCR, while the TCRdb copy is restricted to in-frame clones and leaves out a portion. The sample records about 91,000 clones, roughly 78% being singletons. The specimen comprised peripheral blood, sampled from a patient treated with radiotherapy plus ipilimumab. The receptors originated from a human donor with non-small cell lung cancer that progressed on radiotherapy plus ipilimumab. Each CDR3 is given without its conserved first and last residue. The order of the fields is V gene, CDR3 length, CDR3 protein.

V: TRBV19; length: 12; CDR3: ASSIGTGSAGYT
V: TRBV10-3; length: 12; CDR3: AISEQGTNEKLF
V: TRBV21-1; length: 11; CDR3: ASSARTSGEQF
V: TRBV18; length: 16; CDR3: ASSPPTGRKAVDTEAF
V: TRBV28; length: 13; CDR3: ASSLQEADLHEQF
V: TRBV5-6; length: 12; CDR3: ASSLGAGGTEAF
V: TRBV28; length: 9; CDR3: ASSFRAEQY
V: TRBV9; length: 13; CDR3: ASSTLTGVFNEQF
V: TRBV6-5; length: 14; CDR3: ASSYSLAGPTGELF
V: TRBV7-6; length: 11; CDR3: ASSLRTGDEQY
V: TRBV7-9; length: 11; CDR3: ASLRDTNEKLF
V: TRBV9; length: 13; CDR3: ASSPWRGGREKLF
V: TRBV2; length: 11; CDR3: ATRGGGRETQY
V: TRBV9; length: 11; CDR3: ASSVDSHEKLF
V: TRBV6-9; length: 13; CDR3: ASSSGTGGFYGYT
V: TRBV4-3; length: 14; CDR3: ASSPRGQGMGETQY
V: TRBV4-1; length: 13; CDR3: ASSQEGGMNTEAF
V: TRBV6-5; length: 13; CDR3: ASSSGTGVLNEQY
V: TRBV7-6; length: 12; CDR3: ASSDTGAGNTIY
V: TRBV9; length: 12; CDR3: ASSERGQVHEQY